Measured by frequency, the clone carrying this T cell receptor (beta chain) is medium-sized. Some 39,000 genome equivalents of blood DNA were amplified for TRB. The data originate from a study of T cell clusters in autoimmune cytopenias. Background on the study: The median distinct TRB clonotype count was a few thousand per sample, from a median 51,575 reads.

This CDR3 contains 17 residues. Germline V CDR1 and CDR2: SQVTM, ANQGSEA. One tube held mixed TRB-A and TRB-B primer pools for touch-down PCR. No DNA is given; TCRdb re-called the multiplex PCR reads and lists each CDR3 protein once. The sample holds more than 6,000 distinct CDR3 sequences. The same sample was also used in a study of T cell repertoires in aging, cancer and after chemotherapy. That paper states: The full dataset contained 8.5 million to 10 million TCR reads. In cancer patients, declining TCR diversity with age involved lost richness and lost evenness.

Source material: peripheral blood. The receptor was isolated from a human donor in good health. The genes are TRBV29-1 and TRBJ1-2; TCRdb gives TRBD1 as the D gene, but with no DNA this cannot be confirmed. The chain's CDR3 is CSVEARGGDRAYYGYTF.